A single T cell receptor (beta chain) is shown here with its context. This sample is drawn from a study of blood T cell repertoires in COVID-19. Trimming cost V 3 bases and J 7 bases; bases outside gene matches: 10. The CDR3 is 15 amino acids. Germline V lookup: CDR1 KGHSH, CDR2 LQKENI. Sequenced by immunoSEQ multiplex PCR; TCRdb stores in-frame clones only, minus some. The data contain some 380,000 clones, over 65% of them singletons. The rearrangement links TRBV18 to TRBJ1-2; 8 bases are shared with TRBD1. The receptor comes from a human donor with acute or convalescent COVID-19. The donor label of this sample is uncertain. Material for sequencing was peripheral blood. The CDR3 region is CASSPLTGEARGYTF. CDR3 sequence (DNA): TGTGCCAGCTCACCTCTGACAGGGGAGGCTCGTGGCTACACCTTC.